These T cell receptor beta chains were read from a single sample in a study of T cells in tuberculosis. Profiling relied on immunoSEQ multiplex PCR, and the TCRdb table lists in-frame clones only, not all of them. The sample holds under 40,000 clones, over 90% seen once. The specimen sequenced was PBMCs. These receptor sequences come from a donor between 5 and 29 years old with latent tuberculosis or without tuberculosis infection. Both conserved end residues are part of each CDR3. The D gene is left open where the match is weak. Clone size is stated in some rows and not others, as once, few, many or a class when expanded.

j_call	v_call	clone_size	d_call	cdr3_aa	cdr3_nt
TRBJ1-6	TRBV15	few	-	CATSRDIDSSNSPLHF	TGTGCCACCAGCAGAGATATCGACAGCTCAAATTCACCCCTCCACTTT
TRBJ2-2	TRBV7-9	-	-	CASSLNRDGELFF	TGTGCCAGCAGCTTAAACCGGGACGGGGAGCTGTTTTTT
TRBJ1-2	TRBV7-3	-	-	CASSLDGNYGYTF	TGTGCCAGCAGCCTCGACGGGAACTATGGCTACACCTTC
TRBJ1-1	TRBV5-6	-	-	CASSLEGRGVNTEAFF	TGTGCCAGCAGCTTGGAAGGACGCGGGGTGAACACTGAAGCTTTCTTT
TRBJ2-7	TRBV14	-	TRBD1	CASSRISGGGGEQYF	TGTGCCAGCAGCCGCATTTCAGGGGGCGGCGGGGAGCAGTACTTC
TRBJ2-1	TRBV27	once	-	CASSRGWGTGEFF	TGTGCCAGCAGTCGGGGGTGGGGGACGGGAGAGTTCTTC
TRBJ1-2	TRBV2	-	TRBD1	CASSGTQDRAGGDLDYGYTF	TGTGCCAGCAGTGGAACCCAGGACAGGGCAGGGGGCGATCTTGACTATGGCTACACCTTC
TRBJ1-2	TRBV9	-	TRBD1	CASVRDRGRRGYTF	TGTGCCAGCGTCCGGGACAGGGGGCGGCGGGGCTACACCTTC
TRBJ2-7	TRBV27	-	-	CASSLSGGSGGEQYF	TGTGCCAGCAGTTTATCGGGGGGATCTGGCGGCGAGCAGTACTTC
TRBJ1-4	TRBV6-5	once	TRBD1	CASSPSGGTNEKLFF	TGTGCCAGCAGCCCCTCAGGGGGTACTAATGAAAAACTGTTTTTT
TRBJ1-1	TRBV6-5	once	TRBD1	CASSFDRVSEAFF	TGTGCCAGCAGCTTCGACAGGGTATCTGAAGCTTTCTTT
TRBJ2-1	TRBV14	-	-	CASSQELVFYEQFF	TGTGCCAGCAGCCAAGAACTAGTTTTCTATGAGCAGTTCTTC
TRBJ1-2	TRBV25-1	-	-	CASSEISAGDYGYTF	TGTGCCAGCAGTGAAATCTCGGCAGGCGACTATGGCTACACCTTC
TRBJ1-1	TRBV27	once	-	CASSSTRNTEAFF	TGTGCCAGCAGTTCCACAAGGAACACTGAAGCTTTCTTT
TRBJ2-7	TRBV5-5	-	TRBD1	CASSFQTSPGQRFYEQYF	TGTGCCAGCAGCTTCCAAACCTCCCCGGGACAGAGGTTCTACGAGCAGTACTTC
TRBJ1-2	TRBV14	-	-	CASSPNTRVGYTF	TGTGCCAGCAGCCCAAACACCAGGGTTGGCTACACCTTC
TRBJ2-1	TRBV5-1	-	-	CASSLRGGVGNEQFF	TGCGCCAGCAGCTTGCGGGGTGGGGTGGGGAATGAGCAGTTCTTC
TRBJ2-3	TRBV30	-	TRBD2	CAWRKGLAGGQTQYF	TGTGCCTGGAGGAAAGGACTAGCGGGGGGGCAGACGCAGTATTTT
TRBJ2-3	TRBV14	once	TRBD1	CASSQVQGVGTDTQYF	TGTGCCAGCAGCCAAGTACAGGGGGTGGGCACAGATACGCAGTATTTT
TRBJ1-2	TRBV29-1	-	-	CSVDSGAFGYTF	TGCAGCGTTGACTCAGGGGCGTTCGGCTACACCTTC
TRBJ2-1	TRBV5-1	-	-	CASSLAQMNEQFF	TGCGCCAGCAGCTTGGCACAGATGAATGAGCAGTTCTTC
TRBJ2-7	TRBV25-1	-	-	CASSEYWGESYEQYF	TGTGCCAGCAGTGAATACTGGGGCGAATCCTACGAGCAGTACTTC
TRBJ1-4	TRBV4-1	-	-	CASSPGQTTNEKLFF	TGCGCCAGCAGCCCAGGACAGACAACTAATGAAAAACTGTTTTTT
TRBJ2-3	TRBV5-4	-	TRBD2	CASTRDYRTDTQYF	TGTGCCAGCACGCGGGACTACCGCACAGATACGCAGTATTTT
TRBJ2-7	TRBV5-1	-	-	CASSPQGYEQYF	TGCGCCAGCAGCCCACAGGGTTACGAGCAGTACTTC
TRBJ2-3	TRBV6-1	once	-	CASRSTDTDTQYF	TGTGCCAGCAGGTCGACAGACACAGATACGCAGTATTTT
TRBJ2-7	TRBV9	-	TRBD1	CASSVEDRGWDEQYF	TGTGCCAGCAGCGTAGAGGACAGGGGATGGGACGAGCAGTACTTC
TRBJ1-2	TRBV19	-	TRBD1	CASTPGQTYGYTF	TGTGCCAGTACTCCGGGACAGACTTATGGCTACACCTTC
TRBJ1-5	TRBV7-9	-	TRBD1	CASSSTGTSHQPQHF	TGTGCCAGCAGCTCGACAGGGACATCACATCAGCCCCAGCATTTT
TRBJ1-1	TRBV30	-	TRBD1	CACDRGLTEAFF	TGTGCCTGTGACAGGGGGCTCACTGAAGCTTTCTTT
TRBJ2-7	TRBV7-2	-	TRBD2	CASSPYLLAGGREQYF	TGTGCCAGCAGCCCCTACCTACTAGCGGGGGGGCGCGAGCAGTACTTC
TRBJ1-4	TRBV5-1	-	TRBD1	CASSLRTGVEEKLFF	TGCGCCAGCAGCTTACGGACAGGGGTTGAAGAAAAACTGTTTTTT
TRBJ1-2	TRBV2	-	-	CASSDSPLPYGYTF	TGTGCCAGCAGTGACAGTCCGCTCCCCTATGGCTACACCTTC
TRBJ2-7	TRBV30	-	-	CAWSIGGVSYEQYF	TGTGCCTGGAGTATCGGGGGTGTCTCCTACGAGCAGTACTTC
TRBJ2-3	TRBV18	-	TRBD1	CASSLGQGVTDTQYF	TGTGCCAGCTCACTGGGACAGGGGGTGACAGATACGCAGTATTTT
TRBJ2-7	TRBV19	once	TRBD2	CASGGRASYEQYF	TGTGCCAGTGGTGGGAGGGCCAGCTACGAGCAGTACTTC
TRBJ1-5	TRBV5-1	once	-	CASSPTGFNQPQHF	TGCGCCAGCAGCCCCACAGGGTTCAATCAGCCCCAGCATTTT
TRBJ1-1	TRBV6-5	once	-	CASSYGGARATEAFF	TGTGCCAGCAGTTACGGCGGGGCGCGGGCCACTGAAGCTTTCTTT
TRBJ2-3	TRBV10-3	-	TRBD1	CAIRETGTSTDTQYF	TGTGCCATCAGAGAGACAGGGACCAGCACAGATACGCAGTATTTT
TRBJ2-3	TRBV6-5	-	TRBD1	CASSSGQGTDTQYF	TGTGCCAGCAGTTCTGGACAGGGCACAGATACGCAGTATTTT
TRBJ1-2	TRBV19	-	TRBD1	CASSPGTGFDNYGYTF	TGTGCCAGTAGTCCCGGGACAGGGTTTGATAACTATGGCTACACCTTC
TRBJ2-1	TRBV9	-	-	CASSVELVGQGPYNEQFF	TGTGCCAGCAGCGTAGAGTTGGTGGGGCAGGGGCCCTACAATGAGCAGTTCTTC
TRBJ2-7	TRBV6-5	once	TRBD1	CASSYEGASSYEQYF	TGTGCCAGCAGTTATGAGGGGGCAAGCTCCTACGAGCAGTACTTC
TRBJ2-7	TRBV2	once	-	CASSEVLYEQYF	TGTGCCAGCAGTGAAGTGTTATACGAGCAGTACTTC
TRBJ1-2	TRBV7-2	-	-	CASTLDRWGYTF	TGTGCCAGCACCCTAGACAGGTGGGGCTACACCTTC
TRBJ1-4	TRBV30	-	TRBD1	CAWGQGAREKLFF	TGTGCCTGGGGACAGGGGGCTCGGGAAAAACTGTTTTTT
TRBJ2-1	TRBV30	-	TRBD2	CAYREGNSYNEQFF	TGTGCCTATAGGGAGGGGAATTCCTACAATGAGCAGTTCTTC
TRBJ1-1	TRBV4-1	once	-	CATTLNTEAFF	TGCGCCACGACACTGAACACTGAAGCTTTCTTT
TRBJ1-1	TRBV7-2	-	-	CASSLSRGTLVEAFF	TGTGCCAGCAGCTTAAGTCGGGGTACTTTGGTTGAAGCTTTCTTT
TRBJ2-1	TRBV30	-	-	CAWSVRGGSGNEQFF	TGTGCCTGGAGTGTAAGGGGTGGGTCTGGTAATGAGCAGTTCTTC
TRBJ2-2	TRBV10-2	-	TRBD1	CASSATGGRGTGELFF	TGCGCCAGCAGTGCTACAGGGGGCCGAGGCACCGGGGAGCTGTTTTTT
TRBJ1-4	TRBV4-1	-	-	CASSRMGGLRTTNEKLFF	TGCGCCAGCAGCCGTATGGGGGGGTTGCGGACAACTAATGAAAAACTGTTTTTT